Following are 6 T cell receptor beta chains from one sample sequenced in a study of beta chain features in type 1 diabetes. The isolated RNA, all of it, was reverse transcribed, so expressed TCRB transcripts were what got sequenced. Repertoires were generated with immunoSEQ multiplex PCR, while TCRdb's copy carries only in-frame clones and drops some. Among about 150,000 clones listed, roughly 8.1% were seen once. The sample consisted of central memory CD4+ T cells from blood. These receptors came from a man aged 18 to 30 in good health.

This clone was found many times. This chain joins TRBV5-6 and TRBJ2-2; TRBD2 agrees at 8 bases. Germline CDR1 SGHDT, CDR2 YYEEEE. The V and J ends lost 2 bases and 6 bases, in that order; junction bases with no gene match: 6. This CDR3 has 15 residues. The CDR3 sequence is CASSLSGREAGELFF. As DNA, the CDR3 is TGTGCCAGCAGCTTAAGCGGGAGAGAGGCCGGGGAGCTGTTTTTT.

This clone was observed a handful of times. The J gene is TRBJ1-1, the V gene TRBV10-3; TRBD1 matches 8 bases. V gave up 2 bases and J gave up 4 bases; unmatched junction bases: 0. The CDR3 is made up of 13 amino acids. Germline CDR1 is ENHRY and CDR2 is SYGVKD. For the CDR3, the DNA is TGTGCCATCAGTGAGACAGGGGGCACTGAAGCTTTCTTT. Its protein is CAISETGGTEAFF.

In its sample, this clone was seen a few times. V gene TRBV14 combines with J gene TRBJ2-5; 7 bases agree with TRBD2. Germline V gives CDR1 SGHDN, CDR2 FVKESK. V shed 4 bases, J shed 5 bases, and the junction held 7 bases outside the gene matches. The CDR3 has 14 amino acids. CDR3 bases: TGTGCCAGCAGCCCCTTGACTAGCCCCGAGACCCAGTACTTC. Protein sequence: CASSPLTSPETQYF.

This clone has a count of ten or more. The chain uses TRBV29-1 and TRBJ2-2; TRBD2 matches 11 bases. V shed 6 bases and J 2 bases; nucleotides not matched to a gene: 2. The CDR3 totals 14 residues. Germline CDR1 SQVTM, CDR2 ANQGSEA. CDR3 residues: CSVGTSGNTGELFF. In DNA form, the CDR3 reads TGCAGCGTAGGGACTAGCGGAAACACCGGGGAGCTGTTTTTT.

Only a few counts were recorded for this clone. V gene TRBV29-1 combines with J gene TRBJ2-5; 7 bases map to TRBD1. After removal of 3 bases from V and 5 bases from J, the junction contained 9 bases not matched to a gene. CDR3 length equals 14 residues. Germline V gene sequence: CDR1 SQVTM, CDR2 ANQGSEA. This chain's CDR3 is CSVEVGQVGETQYF. Here the CDR3 DNA reads TGCAGCGTTGAGGTTGGACAGGTGGGGGAGACCCAGTACTTC.

The gene calls are TRBV28 and TRBJ1-1; D unresolved. CDR1 is MDHEN, CDR2 SYDVKM, per germline. The ends were cut back, 2 bases at V and 3 bases at J, with 10 bases in the middle. The length of the CDR3 is 14 residues. The CDR3 sequence is CASSLTFKYTEAFF. CDR3 DNA: TGTGCCAGCAGTTTAACTTTCAAGTACACTGAAGCTTTCTTT.